The next 8 T cell receptor beta chains were all read from a single sample in a study of cytomegalovirus exposure and HLA in healthy donors. PCR used 60 Vbeta primers and 13 Jbeta primers. Here immunoSEQ multiplex PCR was the method, and the copy in TCRdb shows in-frame clones only, minus some. Of about 240,000 clones listed, roughly 81% are singletons. The source material was PBMCs. All receptors derive from a girl aged 2-10 years in good health and CMV-seronegative.

This clone was found a few times. The chain combines TRBV5-1 with TRBJ1-5; a possible D gene is TRBD1 (5 bases). V shed 5 bases and J shed 3 bases, with 9 bases lying between them. Germline V lookup: CDR1 SGHRS, CDR2 YFSETQ. This CDR3 has 13 residues. CDR3 in DNA: TGCGCCAGCAGAAGGGGCCCCAATCAGCCCCAGCATTTT. Translated: CASRRGPNQPQHF.

The chain links TRBV29-1 to TRBJ2-7, with a weak D call TRBD2 (6 bases). This CDR3 comprises 10 residues. Per germline, CDR1 SQVTM and CDR2 ANQGSEA. With 6 bases removed from V and 8 bases from J, the gap between germline ends came to 11 bases. CDR3 in amino acids: CSVGGLQQYF. CDR3 sequence (DNA): TGCAGCGTGGGGGGATTGCAGCAGTACTTC.

This clone occurred a few times. The chain recombines TRBV15 with TRBJ1-1; no clear D gene. Deletions cut 1 base from V and 11 bases from J, with 11 bases between. Germline V gene lookup returns CDR1 LNHNV and CDR2 YYDKDF (reference sequence). The CDR3 is 12 amino acids. The CDR3 coding sequence is TGTGCCACCAGCAGAGGGACGGACTATGCTTTCTTT. Its protein product is CATSRGTDYAFF.

V usage is TRBV7-9 and J usage is TRBJ1-6, with D possibly matching TRBD1 (5 bases). The germline CDR1 and CDR2 sequences are SEHNR and FQNEAQ (reference sequence). This CDR3 comprises 12 residues. Deletions cut 5 bases from V and 12 bases from J, with 11 bases between. As DNA, the CDR3 is TGTGCCAGCAGCATAGGGACTTTACCCCTCCACTTT. It codes for CASSIGTLPLHF.

CDR3 residues: CASSGDRGLSGNTIYF. The CDR3 DNA is TGTGCCAGCAGCGGGGACAGGGGCCTCTCTGGAAACACCATATATTTT. V gene TRBV7-9 combines with J gene TRBJ1-3, with 10 bases matching TRBD1. In germline, CDR1 is SEHNR, CDR2 FQNEAQ (reference sequence). The CDR3 runs to 16 residues. V shed 5 bases and J 0 bases; nucleotides not matched to a gene: 4.

This clone was counted between two and nine times. This rearrangement joins TRBV11-2 to TRBJ2-3; D gene unclear. Trimming cost V 1 base and J 4 bases, with 6 bases left between them. From germline, CDR1 is SGHAT and CDR2 FQNNGV. There are 13 residues in the CDR3. The CDR3, as DNA: TGTGCCAGCAGCTTAGGTCCTCCAGATACGCAGTATTTT. Amino acid sequence: CASSLGPPDTQYF. Combining the CDR3 with reference TRBV11-2 and TRBJ2-3 gives the whole variable domain EAGVAQSPRYKIIEKRQSVAFWCNPISGHATLYWYQQILGQGPKLLIQFQNNGVVDDSQLPKDRFSAERLKGVDSTLKIQPAKLEDSAVYLCASSLGPPDTQYFGPGTRLTVL.

The chain recombines TRBV5-7 with TRBJ1-6, with a weak D call TRBD1 (6 bases). TRBV5-7 is classed as an ORF, of uncertain function. The CDR3 sequence is 18 residues long. The V and J ends lost 3 bases and 0 bases respectively, with 16 bases between them. The CDR3 sequence is CASSSSGTLRSYNSPLHF. The CDR3 coding sequence is TGTGCCAGCAGCTCGTCCGGGACACTCCGCTCCTATAATTCACCCCTCCACTTT.

Notes on this clone: This CDR3 is also generated by other DNA sequences in the sample. This chain uses TRBV18 with TRBJ2-5; D remains ambiguous. Germline lookup yields CDR1 KGHSH and CDR2 LQKENI. V shed 1 base and J shed 2 bases, with 8 bases lying between them. The CDR3 contains 14 residues. CDR3 in DNA: TGTGCCAGCTCACCACTGGGCAGTCAAGAGACCCAGTACTTC. As protein: CASSPLGSQETQYF.